The 17 T cell receptor beta chains in this list originate from one sample, sequenced in a study of CD8 T cells in ankylosing spondylitis. TCRdb passed the 5' RACE reads through MiXCR, listing each CDR3 protein once. Counted here are some 250,000 distinct CDR3 sequences, approximately 11% occurring once; the ten biggest clones make up 5.5% to 8%. Sequenced material: blood, either unsorted or a sorted T cell fraction (not recorded which). All receptors derive from a male donor with ankylosing spondylitis or in good health (not recorded which).

V is TRBV20-1 and J is TRBJ2-3; 8 bases agree with TRBD2. V dropped 5 bases and J dropped 4; count of bases not matched to a gene: 8. Germline V lookup: CDR1 DFQATT, CDR2 SNEGSKA (reference sequence). The CDR3 extends over 14 amino acids. CDR3 nucleotide sequence: TGCAGTGCTCCAAGACTAGCGTCCTCAGATACGCAGTATTTT. Amino acids: CSAPRLASSDTQYF.

The rearrangement uses TRBV18 and TRBJ2-1, with 12 bases lining up with TRBD2. This CDR3 has 15 amino acids. Germline lookup yields CDR1 KGHSH and CDR2 LQKENI. The trim removed 3 bases at V and 6 bases at J, leaving 3 bases unmatched. The CDR3 DNA sequence: TGTGCCAGCTCACCGAGGACTAGCGGGGTCAATGAGCAGTTCTTC. It is translated as CASSPRTSGVNEQFF.

This clonotype was seen repeatedly, ten times or more. The gene calls are TRBV5-1 and TRBJ2-1; no definite D call. Trimming left V 2 bases short and J 10 bases short, with 22 bases between. CDR3 length: 16 residues. The germline gives CDR1 SGHRS, CDR2 YFSETQ. CDR3 nucleotide sequence: TGCGCCAGCAGCTTAGTCCCAGGTCCCGGGTTAAGGGAGCAGTTCTTC. Protein: CASSLVPGPGLREQFF.

This clonotype was counted ten times or more. This chain joins TRBV7-2 and TRBJ2-1; 11 bases are a match to TRBD1. Trimming removed 5 bases from V and 5 bases from J; junction bases left unmatched: 11. The germline V gene has CDR1 SGHTA and CDR2 FQGNSA. The CDR3 contains 17 residues. Written as DNA, the CDR3 is TGTGCCAGCAGCCCAGAGGGGTGGACAGGGGGCCACAATGAGCAGTTCTTC. It is translated as CASSPEGWTGGHNEQFF.

This clonotype appeared many times. The J gene is TRBJ2-3, the V gene TRBV20-1; 8 positions agree with TRBD2. Germline assignment: CDR1 DFQATT and CDR2 SNEGSKA (reference sequence). This CDR3 region has 15 residues. V lost 3 bases, J lost 5 bases, and 10 bases stayed unmatched. Here the CDR3 DNA reads TGCAGTGCTAGTTTGTCCGGGGGGGGCCAAGATACGCAGTATTTT. Translation gives CSASLSGGGQDTQYF.

Ten or more counts support this clonotype. The CDR3 here is CSARAGAPSYEQYF. CDR3 DNA: TGCAGTGCTAGGGCGGGGGCCCCCTCCTACGAGCAGTACTTC. This chain joins TRBV20-1 and TRBJ2-7; D may be TRBD2 (7 bases). The V end was cut by 3 bases, the J end by 0 bases, with 12 bases between. CDR1 is DFQATT and CDR2 is SNEGSKA in the germline V gene (reference sequence). This CDR3 region has 14 residues.

A few counts support this clonotype. The chain combines TRBV5-1 with TRBJ2-1, with 9 bases that match TRBD2. The CDR3 contains 16 residues. CDR1 and CDR2 (germline): SGHRS, YFSETQ. Trimming cost V 1 base and J 1 base; bases outside gene matches: 3. The CDR3 bases are TGCGCCAGCAGCTTGTCTACTAGCGGGTCCTACAATGAGCAGTTCTTC. It yields the protein CASSLSTSGSYNEQFF.

Many counts were recorded for this clonotype. V gene TRBV15 combines with J gene TRBJ1-1; D not resolved. The CDR3 totals 14 residues. V lost 8 bases to trimming and J lost 4 bases, with 17 bases between them. The V gene's germline CDR1 is LNHNV and CDR2 YYDKDF (reference sequence). CDR3 sequence reads: CATSLRTTTTEAFF. The CDR3 DNA sequence: TGTGCCACCTCCTTACGGACCACCACCACTGAAGCTTTCTTT.

This clonotype was observed at least ten times. The V call is TRBV27, the J call TRBJ1-2; 9 nucleotides line up with TRBD1. CDR1 is MNHEY, CDR2 SMNVEV, per germline (reference sequence). The ends lost 8 bases at V and 8 bases at J; junction bases unmatched: 9. The CDR3 extends over 13 amino acids. The CDR3, as DNA: TGTGCCAGCGGCCCGGGACAGGGTGGCGGCTACACCTTC. Encoded protein: CASGPGQGGGYTF.

This clonotype was seen ten or more times. The V and J genes are TRBV5-6 and TRBJ1-2, with D tentatively TRBD1 (6 bases). Germline V gene lookup returns CDR1 SGHDT and CDR2 YYEEEE. Trimming removed 4 bases at V and 5 bases at J, with 15 bases between. The CDR3 runs 14 residues. CDR3 sequence reads: CASSRTEAPYGYTF. The CDR3, as DNA: TGTGCCAGCAGCCGGACAGAGGCGCCGTATGGCTACACCTTC.

The chain joins TRBV5-1 to TRBJ1-4, with a possible D match to TRBD1 (5 bases). Germline lookup yields CDR1 SGHRS and CDR2 YFSETQ. Deletions cut 0 bases from V and 8 bases from J, with 14 bases between. CDR3 length: 15 residues. CDR3 sequence: CASSLEGQGAEKLFF. In DNA, the CDR3 is TGCGCCAGCAGCTTGGAGGGCCAGGGAGCCGAAAAACTGTTTTTT.

At least ten counts were recorded for this clonotype. V and J are TRBV5-1 and TRBJ2-7, with TRBD2 matching 7 bases. Germline V gene sequence: CDR1 SGHRS, CDR2 YFSETQ. Trimming at V came to 4 bases and at J to 0 bases, leaving 10 bases not matched to a gene. CDR3 length: 16 amino acids. The CDR3 spells CASSLGRTVSSYEQYF. The CDR3, as DNA: TGCGCCAGCAGCCTCGGGAGGACGGTCAGCTCCTACGAGCAGTACTTC.

This chain links TRBV7-2 with TRBJ2-3, with D possibly TRBD2 on 5 matching bases. From germline, CDR1 is SGHTA and CDR2 FQGNSA. The germline V and J ends were trimmed by 4 bases and 5 bases, with 10 bases remaining between them. The CDR3 has 13 amino acids. The CDR3 bases are TGTGCCAGCAGCTCCGGGGTGATAGATACGCAGTATTTT. Protein sequence: CASSSGVIDTQYF.

In this sample, this clonotype turned up many times. The chain uses TRBV5-1 and TRBJ2-3; D uncertain. Trimming removed 0 bases at V and 0 bases at J, with 8 bases between. Germline V gene sequence: CDR1 SGHRS, CDR2 YFSETQ. This CDR3 region has 15 residues. CDR3 protein: CASSLESASTDTQYF. In DNA, the CDR3 is TGCGCCAGCAGCTTGGAGTCAGCTAGCACAGATACGCAGTATTTT.

This clonotype was recorded a few times. V is TRBV12-3 or TRBV12-4 and J is TRBJ1-6; tentative D call: TRBD1 (5 bases). There are 15 residues in the CDR3. V lost 4 bases and J lost 6, with 13 bases in between. Here the CDR3 reads CASSSTEVGNSPLHF. The CDR3 DNA reads as TGTGCCAGCAGTTCGACAGAAGTGGGTAATTCACCCCTCCACTTT.

In its sample, this clonotype was seen a few times. This chain uses TRBV20-1 with TRBJ2-1; 11 bases align to TRBD2. The CDR3 is 14 residues long. Per germline, CDR1 DFQATT and CDR2 SNEGSKA (reference sequence). Trimming removed 7 bases from V and 9 bases from J; junction bases left unmatched: 11. The CDR3 region has the DNA TGCAGTGTTACGTCACTAGCGGGAGCCTTTGAGCAGTTCTTC. Its protein product is CSVTSLAGAFEQFF.

The rearrangement joins TRBV6-1 to TRBJ1-1, with D tentatively TRBD1 (6 bases). The V gene's germline CDR1 is MNHNS and CDR2 SASEGT. V was pared by 8 bases and J by 1 base, with 11 bases between. This CDR3 comprises 13 residues. CDR3 in amino acids: CASGRDTNTEAFF. DNA for the CDR3: TGTGCCAGCGGACGGGACACGAACACTGAAGCTTTCTTT.